Sequencing of this TCR beta chain was carried out in a study of cytomegalovirus exposure and HLA in healthy donors. Trimming at V came to 5 bases and at J to 5 bases, leaving 18 bases not matched to a gene. The CDR3 sequence is 19 residues long. The germline gives CDR1 SGHTA, CDR2 FQGNSA. PCR employed 60 Vbeta and 13 Jbeta primers. The data were produced by immunoSEQ multiplex PCR, yet TCRdb's version contains in-frame clones alone and is incomplete. In the table there are 200,000 to 250,000 clones, just under 85% of which are singletons. The sequenced sample consisted of PBMCs. The TCR originated in a woman in her 40s in good health and CMV-seronegative. V and J are TRBV7-2 and TRBJ1-6, with TRBD1 matching over 7 bases. CDR3 loop: CASSRKANWGTAHNSPLHF. The CDR3 bases are TGTGCCAGCAGCCGAAAAGCAAACTGGGGGACAGCTCATAATTCACCCCTCCACTTT. The full variable domain, rest sourced from reference TRBV7-2 and TRBJ1-6, is GAGVSQSPSNKVTEKGKDVELRCDPISGHTALYWYRQSLGQGLEFLIYFQGNSAPDKSGLPSDRFSAERTGGSVSTLTIQRTQQEDSAVYLCASSRKANWGTAHNSPLHFGNGTRLTVT.